This T cell receptor (beta chain) was obtained from a study of T cells expressing NK-cell markers. Study outcomes and limitations: NKG2C+ dominant clonotypes from several donors made up roughly 1.0-7.0% of CD8+ T cells. The study did not resolve the HCMV specificity of expanded NKG2C+ T cell clones. A few of the donors also had these clonotypes leading their CD3+CD56-NKG2C+ fraction.

A word on this clonotype: What it recognizes is unknown.

Reprocessing the 5' RACE reads, TCRdb reports a single entry for every CDR3 protein and omits DNA. The table lists 200,000 to 300,000 distinct CDR3 sequences. Germline CDR1 SGHRS, CDR2 YFSETQ. The CDR3 spans 15 residues. The V and J genes are TRBV5-1 and TRBJ2-1; TCRdb picks TRBD1, but there is no DNA to check that call. Sequencing was performed on blood T cells: a sorted CD56 or NKG2C T cell subset, CD4+ or CD8+ T cells, or bulk PBMC T cells (not recorded which). The receptor was derived from a woman aged 18 to 75 in good health. The CDR3 is CATRGGSEGYNEQFF. Full variable domain (rest looked up from reference TRBV5-1 and TRBJ2-1): KAGVTQTPRYLIKTRGQQVTLSCSPISGHRSVSWYQQTPGQGLQFLFEYFSETQRNKGNFPGRFSGRQFSNSRSEMNVSTLELGDSALYLCATRGGSEGYNEQFFGPGTRLTVL.